A selection of T cell receptor beta chains follows, all from one sample in a study of T cell responses to AZD1222 COVID-19 vaccine. Using immunoSEQ multiplex PCR, the repertoire was profiled, and TCRdb retains in-frame clones only, with some absent. The sample lists 150,000 to 200,000 clones; 92% were seen once. Sequenced material: peripheral blood, taken 28 days after the second AZD1222 dose. These receptors all come from an adult who received the AZD1222 COVID-19 vaccine. Both conserved end residues are part of each CDR3. The D gene is left open where the match is weak. Rows give clone size only sometimes, using once, few, many, or a class for an expanded clone.

J: TRBJ1-3; length: 13; size: NA; V: TRBV6-5; D: NA; CDR3: CASSFSQGNTIYF; DNA: TGTGCCAGCAGTTTTTCACAGGGAAACACCATATATTTT
J: TRBJ1-2; length: 17; size: NA; V: TRBV7-2; D: TRBD1; CDR3: CASSSPSGGTDLYGYTF; DNA: TGTGCCAGCAGCTCCCCCTCCGGCGGGACAGACTTATATGGCTACACCTTC
J: TRBJ2-3; length: 16; size: NA; V: TRBV19; D: TRBD2; CDR3: CASSPLAGGGTDTQYF; DNA: TGTGCCAGTAGTCCCTTAGCGGGGGGAGGCACAGATACGCAGTATTTT
J: TRBJ1-3; length: 15; size: NA; V: TRBV3-1/TRBV3-2; D: NA; CDR3: CASSQWQTAGNTIYF; DNA: TGTGCCAGCAGCCAATGGCAGACCGCTGGAAACACCATATATTTT
J: TRBJ1-4; length: 12; size: once; V: TRBV29-1; D: NA; CDR3: CSVVGLGEKLFF; DNA: TGCAGCGTTGTGGGACTTGGGGAAAAACTGTTTTTT
J: TRBJ1-2; length: 12; size: NA; V: TRBV19; D: NA; CDR3: CASSNTEDGYTF; DNA: TGTGCCAGTAGTAATACAGAAGATGGCTACACCTTC
J: TRBJ2-5; length: 14; size: NA; V: TRBV5-6; D: NA; CDR3: CASSLVVGQETQYF; DNA: TGTGCCAGCAGCTTGGTCGTGGGCCAAGAGACCCAGTACTTC
J: TRBJ1-1; length: 15; size: NA; V: TRBV15; D: NA; CDR3: CATKNWSAGRPEAFF; DNA: TGTGCCACCAAAAATTGGTCGGCAGGCCGACCTGAAGCTTTCTTT
J: TRBJ1-4; length: 16; size: NA; V: TRBV15; D: NA; CDR3: CATSRDRGPSNEKLFF; DNA: TGTGCCACCAGCAGAGATCGAGGTCCTTCTAATGAAAAACTGTTTTTT
J: TRBJ2-7; length: 16; size: NA; V: TRBV6-5; D: TRBD2; CDR3: CASRYLSSGDSYEQYF; DNA: TGTGCCAGCAGGTACCTCTCAAGCGGGGACTCCTACGAGCAGTACTTC
J: TRBJ2-3; length: 15; size: NA; V: TRBV5-6; D: NA; CDR3: CASSLRDRSTDTQYF; DNA: TGTGCCAGCAGCTTGCGGGACCGAAGCACAGATACGCAGTATTTT
J: TRBJ2-4; length: 15; size: NA; V: TRBV30; D: NA; CDR3: CAWEDSGVAKNIQYF; DNA: TGTGCCTGGGAAGATTCAGGGGTAGCCAAAAACATTCAGTACTTC
J: TRBJ1-1; length: 13; size: NA; V: TRBV7-9; D: NA; CDR3: CASSPLANTEAFF; DNA: TGTGCCAGCAGCCCGCTGGCGAACACTGAAGCTTTCTTT
J: TRBJ1-3; length: 16; size: few; V: TRBV11-2; D: TRBD1; CDR3: CASSGAGTGAGNTIYF; DNA: TGTGCCAGCAGCGGTGCAGGGACAGGGGCTGGAAACACCATATATTTT
J: TRBJ1-1; length: 11; size: NA; V: TRBV28; D: NA; CDR3: CATIVNTEAFF; DNA: TGTGCCACCATTGTGAACACTGAAGCTTTCTTT
J: TRBJ2-5; length: 15; size: once; V: TRBV7-8; D: NA; CDR3: CASSLTPGGQETQYF; DNA: TGTGCCAGCAGCTTAACCCCGGGCGGGCAAGAGACCCAGTACTTC
J: TRBJ1-6; length: 13; size: NA; V: TRBV3-1/TRBV3-2; D: TRBD1; CDR3: CASSQGGNSPLHF; DNA: TGTGCCAGCTCCCAGGGGGGAAATTCACCCCTCCACTTT
J: TRBJ1-2; length: 11; size: NA; V: TRBV2; D: TRBD1; CDR3: CASRDRAGYTF; DNA: TGTGCCAGCAGAGACAGGGCTGGCTACACCTTC
J: TRBJ2-1; length: 18; size: NA; V: TRBV5-5; D: TRBD1; CDR3: CASSFQGRGLFTYNEQFF; DNA: TGTGCCAGCAGCTTCCAGGGCAGGGGGCTGTTCACCTACAATGAGCAGTTCTTC
J: TRBJ1-3; length: 15; size: once; V: TRBV15; D: NA; CDR3: CATSRDHWDGNTIYF; DNA: TGTGCCACCAGCAGAGATCATTGGGACGGAAACACCATATATTTT
J: TRBJ1-1; length: 16; size: NA; V: TRBV29-1; D: NA; CDR3: CSIFRRGQHPSTEAFF; DNA: TGCAGCATCTTCAGACGTGGACAGCACCCCTCCACTGAAGCTTTCTTT
J: TRBJ1-4; length: 18; size: NA; V: TRBV19; D: TRBD1; CDR3: CASSPRDRGQPTNEKLFF; DNA: TGTGCCAGTAGTCCCCGTGACAGGGGGCAACCAACTAATGAAAAACTGTTTTTT
J: TRBJ2-3; length: 14; size: once; V: TRBV9; D: NA; CDR3: CASSRFGDTDTQYF; DNA: TGTGCCAGCAGCCGATTCGGGGACACAGATACGCAGTATTTT
J: TRBJ1-6; length: 18; size: once; V: TRBV27; D: NA; CDR3: CASSLGVGPSSYNSPLHF; DNA: TGTGCCAGCAGTTTAGGGGTGGGGCCGAGCTCCTATAATTCACCCCTCCACTTT
J: TRBJ1-2; length: 15; size: NA; V: TRBV7-6; D: TRBD1; CDR3: CASSLGPGGDYGYTF; DNA: TGTGCCAGCAGCTTAGGGCCAGGGGGCGACTATGGCTACACCTTC
J: TRBJ1-5; length: 15; size: NA; V: TRBV6-5; D: TRBD1; CDR3: CASSQQGFSNQPQHF; DNA: TGTGCCAGCAGTCAACAGGGGTTTAGCAATCAGCCCCAGCATTTT